This T cell receptor beta chain emerged from a study of blood T cell repertoires in COVID-19. V was pared by 8 bases and J by 7 bases, with 22 bases between. Germline CDR1 reads SNHLY; CDR2 reads FYNNEI. This CDR3 is built from 15 residues. Libraries were prepared by immunoSEQ multiplex PCR; TCRdb keeps only in-frame clonotypes and omits some of them. The sample carries just under 85,000 clones, around 87% recorded once. The TCR sequence derives from a man older than 75 with active or convalescent COVID-19. The V gene is TRBV2, the J gene TRBJ2-3; D may be TRBD2 (7 bases). Sequencing input: peripheral blood. The CDR3 here is CASYTSWGGLNTQYF. The CDR3 DNA reads TGTGCCAGCTATACCAGTTGGGGGGGGCTGAATACGCAGTATTTT.